Sequencing of this TCR beta chain was carried out in a study of fetal regulatory T cell absence and autoimmunity. Findings and limits, study-wide: Pancreas TCRs were oligoclonally enriched versus cord blood, some clones over 95-fold.

V was shortened by 2 bases and J by 6 bases, with 14 bases between the two germline ends. Germline V CDR1 and CDR2: GTSNPN, SVGIG (reference sequence). The CDR3 runs to 13 residues. This was a survey-level run. Sequencing used immunoSEQ multiplex PCR; TCRdb keeps in-frame clones, though not all of them. Of approximately 46,000 clones in the sample, about four fifths were seen once. Of note for this clone: Its cognate antigen is unknown.

This TCR was recovered from a newborn boy with IPEX syndrome. What was sequenced was cord blood. The chain carries TRBV30 and TRBJ2-7; weak D call: TRBD2 (6 bases). CDR3 sequence: CAWSRDSGSEQYF. CDR3 bases: TGTGCCTGGAGTCGGGACTCCGGTAGCGAGCAGTACTTC.